This T cell receptor (beta chain) was obtained from a study of blood T cell repertoires in COVID-19. This clone has more than one count but fewer than ten. Authors' methods: Amplified reference gene primers provided the basis for estimating nucleated cell counts. Measured with immunoSEQ multiplex PCR; TCRdb has only the in-frame clones, and not every one. That table gives V, J and clone size, and the DNA gave D and trimming. This sample has about 240,000 clones; about 83% occur once, and the top ten carry around 12%. The material sequenced was peripheral blood. The sequence was collected from an elderly man with acute or convalescent COVID-19.

CDR3 sequence (DNA): TGTGCCAGCAGTGAAAGGGGATCTAAGAATTCACCCCTCCACTTT. It codes for CASSERGSKNSPLHF. The rearrangement joins TRBV6-1 to TRBJ1-6, with a possible D match to TRBD1 (5 bases). Trimming removed 2 bases from V and 7 bases from J, with 12 bases in between. The CDR3 is 15 amino acids. Germline loops: CDR1 MNHNS, CDR2 SASEGT.